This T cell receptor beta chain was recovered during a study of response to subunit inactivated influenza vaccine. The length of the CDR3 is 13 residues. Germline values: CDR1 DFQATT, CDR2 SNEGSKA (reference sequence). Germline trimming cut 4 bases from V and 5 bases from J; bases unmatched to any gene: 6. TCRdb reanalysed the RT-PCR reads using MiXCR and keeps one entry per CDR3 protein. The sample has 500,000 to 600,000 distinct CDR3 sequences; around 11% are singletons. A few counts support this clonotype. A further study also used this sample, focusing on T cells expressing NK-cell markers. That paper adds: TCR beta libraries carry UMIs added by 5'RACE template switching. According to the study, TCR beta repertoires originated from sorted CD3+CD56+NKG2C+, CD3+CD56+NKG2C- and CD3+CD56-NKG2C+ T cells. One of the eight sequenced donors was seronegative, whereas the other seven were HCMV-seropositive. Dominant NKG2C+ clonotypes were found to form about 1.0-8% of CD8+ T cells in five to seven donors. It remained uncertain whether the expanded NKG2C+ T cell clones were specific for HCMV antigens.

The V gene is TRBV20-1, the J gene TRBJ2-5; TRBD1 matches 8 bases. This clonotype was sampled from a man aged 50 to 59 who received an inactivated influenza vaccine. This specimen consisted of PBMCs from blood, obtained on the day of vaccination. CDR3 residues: CSATADRAETQYF. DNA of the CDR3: TGCAGTGCTACCGCGGACAGGGCGGAGACCCAGTACTTC.